This TCR beta chain stems from a study of regulatory T cells in long-lasting Graves disease. Study background: Patients newly diagnosed with Graves' had been on antithyroid drugs for under 3 months. Whole-study results and caveats: Authors noted too few samples as a limitation.

Construction of the TCR beta libraries employed iRepertoire HTBI primers in conjunction with Arm-PCR of CDR3 regions. In the source study's methods: Overall, samples carried around 68 TRBV and 14 TRBJ segments. One entry per CDR3 protein results from TCRdb running MiXCR on the multiplex PCR reads. TCRdb's processing, not the authors', yielded these V and J calls. The data contain 250,000 to 400,000 distinct CDR3 sequences, about 20% of them singletons. Stated time point: newly diagnosed GD, antithyroid drugs for less than 3 months. From PBMCs, RNA was extracted and then used to make the TCR library. This clonotype showed up many times. Its antigen is not known. The germline CDR1 and CDR2 sequences are MGHDK and SYGVNS. The CDR3 length is 14 residues. V was trimmed by 1 base and J by 4 bases, leaving 10 bases between them.

V and J are TRBV25-1 and TRBJ1-1, with no clear D. This sequence originates from a female donor with Graves disease. The sequencing here drew on peripheral blood mononuclear cells (PBMCs), taken at new diagnosis, from a patient treated with antithyroid drugs. The CDR3 nucleotides are TGTGCCAGCAGTGAATCGGGGTGGCGCACTGAAGCTTTCTTT. Encoded protein: CASSESGWRTEAFF. Looking up the rest from reference TRBV25-1 and TRBJ1-1 gives the full variable domain: EADIYQTPRYLVIGTGKKITLECSQTMGHDKMYWYQQDPGMELHLIHYSYGVNSTEKGDLSSESTVSRIRTEHFPLTLESARPSHTSQYLCASSESGWRTEAFFGQGTRLTVV.